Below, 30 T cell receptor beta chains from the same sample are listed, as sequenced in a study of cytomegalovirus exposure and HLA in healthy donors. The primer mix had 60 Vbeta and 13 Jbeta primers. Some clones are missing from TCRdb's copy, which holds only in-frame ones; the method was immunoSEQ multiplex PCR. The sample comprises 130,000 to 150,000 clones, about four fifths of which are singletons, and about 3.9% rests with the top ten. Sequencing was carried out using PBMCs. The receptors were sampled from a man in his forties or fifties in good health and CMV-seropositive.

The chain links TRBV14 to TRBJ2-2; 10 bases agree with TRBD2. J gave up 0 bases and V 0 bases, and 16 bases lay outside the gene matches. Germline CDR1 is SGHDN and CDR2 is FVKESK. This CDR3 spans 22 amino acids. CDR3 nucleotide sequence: TGTGCCAGCAGCCAAGATCCACGGCTAGCGGGAGCATATCCCCCGAACACCGGGGAGCTGTTTTTT. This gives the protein CASSQDPRLAGAYPPNTGELFF. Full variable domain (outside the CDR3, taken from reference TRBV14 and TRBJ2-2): EAGVTQFPSHSVIEKGQTVTLRCDPISGHDNLYWYRRVMGKEIKFLLHFVKESKQDESGMPNNRFLAERTGGTYSTLKVQPAELEDSGVYFCASSQDPRLAGAYPPNTGELFFGEGSRLTVL.

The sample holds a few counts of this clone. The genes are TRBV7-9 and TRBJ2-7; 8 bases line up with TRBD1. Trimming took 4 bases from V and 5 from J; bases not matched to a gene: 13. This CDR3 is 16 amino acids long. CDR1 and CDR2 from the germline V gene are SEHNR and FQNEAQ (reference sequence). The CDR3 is CASSSYPRQGAHEQYF. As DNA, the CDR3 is TGTGCCAGCAGCTCATACCCGCGTCAGGGGGCCCACGAGCAGTACTTC.

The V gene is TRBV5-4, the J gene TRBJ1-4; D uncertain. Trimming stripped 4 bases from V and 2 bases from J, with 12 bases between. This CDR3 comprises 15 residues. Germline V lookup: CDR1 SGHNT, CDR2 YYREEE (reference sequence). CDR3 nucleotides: TGTGCCAGCAGCCTAACCCCGGGGACTAATGAAAAACTGTTTTTT. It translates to CASSLTPGTNEKLFF.

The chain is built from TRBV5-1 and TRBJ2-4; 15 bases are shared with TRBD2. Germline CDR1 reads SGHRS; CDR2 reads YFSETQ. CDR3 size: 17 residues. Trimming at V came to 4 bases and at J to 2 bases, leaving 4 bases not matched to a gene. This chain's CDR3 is CASSTGLAGGTKNIQYF. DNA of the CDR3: TGCGCCAGCAGCACGGGACTAGCGGGAGGTACCAAAAACATTCAGTACTTC.

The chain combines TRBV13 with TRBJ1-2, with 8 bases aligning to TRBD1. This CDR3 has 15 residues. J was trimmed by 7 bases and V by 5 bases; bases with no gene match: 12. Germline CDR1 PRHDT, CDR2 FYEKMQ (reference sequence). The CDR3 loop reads CASSPSLGQVPGYTF. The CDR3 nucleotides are TGTGCCAGCAGCCCTAGCCTGGGACAGGTTCCTGGCTACACCTTC.

Here the CDR3 reads CASSATVSGLGNTIYF. The DNA of the CDR3 is TGTGCCAGCAGCGCCACCGTCTCGGGGTTAGGAAACACCATATATTTT. J is TRBJ1-3 and V is TRBV9; D not resolved. The CDR3 runs 16 residues. CDR1 and CDR2 (germline): SGDLS, YYNGEE. Trimming took 3 bases from V and 4 from J, leaving 17 bases between them.

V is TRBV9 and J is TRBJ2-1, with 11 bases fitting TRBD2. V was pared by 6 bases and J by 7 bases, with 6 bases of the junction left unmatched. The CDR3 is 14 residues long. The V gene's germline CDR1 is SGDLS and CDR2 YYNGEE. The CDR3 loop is CASTIAGGGNEQFF. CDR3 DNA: TGTGCCAGCACAATAGCGGGAGGGGGGAATGAGCAGTTCTTC.

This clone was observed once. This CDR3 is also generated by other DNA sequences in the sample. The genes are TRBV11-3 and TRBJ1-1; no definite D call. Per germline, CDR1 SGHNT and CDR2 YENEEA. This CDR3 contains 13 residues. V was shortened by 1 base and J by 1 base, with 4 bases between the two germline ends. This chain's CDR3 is CASSLAGNTEAFF. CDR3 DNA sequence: TGTGCCAGCAGCTTAGCGGGGAACACTGAAGCTTTCTTT.

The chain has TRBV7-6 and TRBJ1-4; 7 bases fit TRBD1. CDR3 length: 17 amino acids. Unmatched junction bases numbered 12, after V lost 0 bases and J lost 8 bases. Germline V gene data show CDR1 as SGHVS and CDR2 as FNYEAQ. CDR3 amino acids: CASSLAVEGGLGEKLFF. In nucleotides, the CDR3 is TGTGCCAGCAGCTTAGCGGTAGAAGGGGGCCTGGGGGAAAAACTGTTTTTT. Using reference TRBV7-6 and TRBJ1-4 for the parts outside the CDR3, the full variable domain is GAGVSQSPRYKVTKRGQDVALRCDPISGHVSLYWYRQALGQGPEFLTYFNYEAQQDKSGLPNDRFSAERPEGSISTLTIQRTEQRDSAMYRCASSLAVEGGLGEKLFFGSGTQLSVL.

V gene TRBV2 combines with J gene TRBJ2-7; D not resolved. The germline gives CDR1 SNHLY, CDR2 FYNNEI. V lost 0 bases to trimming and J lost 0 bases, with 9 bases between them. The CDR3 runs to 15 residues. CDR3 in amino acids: CASSEATRSSYEQYF. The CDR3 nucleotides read TGTGCCAGCAGTGAAGCGACCCGGAGCTCCTACGAGCAGTACTTC.

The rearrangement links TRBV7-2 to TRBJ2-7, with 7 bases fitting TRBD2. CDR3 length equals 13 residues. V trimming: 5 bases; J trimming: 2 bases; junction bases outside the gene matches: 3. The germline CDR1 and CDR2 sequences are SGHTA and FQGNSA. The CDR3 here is CASSETSAYEQYF. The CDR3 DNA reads TGTGCCAGCAGCGAAACTAGCGCCTACGAGCAGTACTTC.

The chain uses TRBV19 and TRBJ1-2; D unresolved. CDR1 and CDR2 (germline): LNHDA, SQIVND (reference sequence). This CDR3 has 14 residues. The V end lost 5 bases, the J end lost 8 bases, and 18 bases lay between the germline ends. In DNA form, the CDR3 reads TGTGCCAGTAGTGAGGGATCCCCGGGAAGCGGCTACACCTTC. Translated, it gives CASSEGSPGSGYTF.

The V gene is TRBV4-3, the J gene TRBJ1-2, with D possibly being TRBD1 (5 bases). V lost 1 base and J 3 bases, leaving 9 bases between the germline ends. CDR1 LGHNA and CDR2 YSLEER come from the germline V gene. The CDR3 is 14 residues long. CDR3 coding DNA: TGCGCCAGCAGCCAAGTTGGGGGGGACTATGGCTACACCTTC. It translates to CASSQVGGDYGYTF.

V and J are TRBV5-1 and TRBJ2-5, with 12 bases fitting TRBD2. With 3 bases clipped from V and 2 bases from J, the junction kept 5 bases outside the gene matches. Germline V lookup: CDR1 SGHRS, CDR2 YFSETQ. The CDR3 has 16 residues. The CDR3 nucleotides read TGCGCCAGCAGCTACGGACTAGCGGGGCGACAAGAGACCCAGTACTTC. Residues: CASSYGLAGRQETQYF.

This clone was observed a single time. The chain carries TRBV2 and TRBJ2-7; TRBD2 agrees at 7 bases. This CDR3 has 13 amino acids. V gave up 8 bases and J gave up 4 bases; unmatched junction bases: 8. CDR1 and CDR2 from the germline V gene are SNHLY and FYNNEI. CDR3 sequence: CASGGISGYEQYF. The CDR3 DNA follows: TGTGCCAGCGGAGGCATTAGCGGGTACGAGCAGTACTTC. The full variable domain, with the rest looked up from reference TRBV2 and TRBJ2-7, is EPEVTQTPSHQVTQMGQEVILRCVPISNHLYFYWYRQILGQKVEFLVSFYNNEISEKSEIFDDQFSVERPDGSNFTLKIRSTKLEDSAMYFCASGGISGYEQYFGPGTRLTVT.

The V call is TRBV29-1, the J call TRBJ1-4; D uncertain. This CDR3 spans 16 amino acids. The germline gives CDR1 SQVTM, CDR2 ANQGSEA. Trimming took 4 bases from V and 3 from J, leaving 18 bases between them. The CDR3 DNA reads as TGCAGCGTTGGTAATTTACACAAAAGTGCTAATGAAAAACTGTTTTTT. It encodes CSVGNLHKSANEKLFF. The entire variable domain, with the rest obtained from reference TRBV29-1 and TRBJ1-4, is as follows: SAVISQKPSRDICQRGTSLTIQCQVDSQVTMMFWYRQQPGQSLTLIATANQGSEATYESGFVIDKFPISRPNLTFSTLTVSNMSPEDSSIYLCSVGNLHKSANEKLFFGSGTQLSVL.

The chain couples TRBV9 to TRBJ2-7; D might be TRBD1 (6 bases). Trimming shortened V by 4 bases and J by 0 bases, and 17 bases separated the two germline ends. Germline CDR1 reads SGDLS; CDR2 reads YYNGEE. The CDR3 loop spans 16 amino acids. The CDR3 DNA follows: TGTGCCAGCAGCCCCCTCCGAGGACAGAACTCCTACGAGCAGTACTTC. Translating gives CASSPLRGQNSYEQYF.

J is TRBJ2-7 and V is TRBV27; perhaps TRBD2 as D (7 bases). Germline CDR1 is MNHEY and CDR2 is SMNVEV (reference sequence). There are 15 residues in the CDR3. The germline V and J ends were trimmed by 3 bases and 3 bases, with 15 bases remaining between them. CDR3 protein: CASSLYGGRLYEQYF. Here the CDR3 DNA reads TGTGCCAGCAGTTTGTACGGGGGGCGCCTCTACGAGCAGTACTTC.

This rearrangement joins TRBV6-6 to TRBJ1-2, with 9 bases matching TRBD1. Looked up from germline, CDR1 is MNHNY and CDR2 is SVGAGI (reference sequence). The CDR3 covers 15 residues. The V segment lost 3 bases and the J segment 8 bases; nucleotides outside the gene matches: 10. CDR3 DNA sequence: TGTGCCAGCAGTTATCCCCAGACAGGGGGAAGGGGCTACACCTTC. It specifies CASSYPQTGGRGYTF.

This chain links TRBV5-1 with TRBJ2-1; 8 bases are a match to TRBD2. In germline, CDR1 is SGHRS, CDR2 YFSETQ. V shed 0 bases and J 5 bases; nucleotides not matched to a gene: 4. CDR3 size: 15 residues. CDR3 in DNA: TGCGCCAGCAGCTTGGATGGTAGCGGGAACAATGAGCAGTTCTTC. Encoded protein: CASSLDGSGNNEQFF.

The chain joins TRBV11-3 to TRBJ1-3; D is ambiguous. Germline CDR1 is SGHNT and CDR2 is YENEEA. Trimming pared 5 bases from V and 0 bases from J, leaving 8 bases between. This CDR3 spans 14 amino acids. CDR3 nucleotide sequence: TGTGCCAGCAGCAAAATGTACTCTGGAAACACCATATATTTT. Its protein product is CASSKMYSGNTIYF.

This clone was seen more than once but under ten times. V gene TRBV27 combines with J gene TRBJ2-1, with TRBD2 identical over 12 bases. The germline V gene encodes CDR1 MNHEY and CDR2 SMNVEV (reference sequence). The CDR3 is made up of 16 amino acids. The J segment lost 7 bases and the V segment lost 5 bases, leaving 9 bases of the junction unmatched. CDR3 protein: CASSRSSGGAWNEQFF. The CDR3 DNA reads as TGTGCCAGCAGTCGATCTAGCGGGGGGGCTTGGAATGAGCAGTTCTTC.

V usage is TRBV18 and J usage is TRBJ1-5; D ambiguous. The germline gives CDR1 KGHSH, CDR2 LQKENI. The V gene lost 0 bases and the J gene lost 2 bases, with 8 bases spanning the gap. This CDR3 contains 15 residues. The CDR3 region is CASSPPELGNQPQHF. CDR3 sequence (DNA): TGTGCCAGCTCACCACCCGAACTTGGCAATCAGCCCCAGCATTTT.

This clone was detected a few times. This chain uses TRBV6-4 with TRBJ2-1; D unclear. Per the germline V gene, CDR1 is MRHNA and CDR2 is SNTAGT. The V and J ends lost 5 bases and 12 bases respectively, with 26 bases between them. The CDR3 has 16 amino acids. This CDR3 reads CASSPSIETPTRMQFF. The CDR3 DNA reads TGTGCCAGCAGTCCTTCGATCGAGACACCTACAAGGATGCAGTTCTTC.

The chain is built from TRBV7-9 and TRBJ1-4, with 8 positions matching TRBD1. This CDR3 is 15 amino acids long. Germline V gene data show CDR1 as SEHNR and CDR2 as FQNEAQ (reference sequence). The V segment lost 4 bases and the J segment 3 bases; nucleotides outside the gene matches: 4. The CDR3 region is CASSSRQGSNEKLFF. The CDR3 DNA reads TGTGCCAGCAGCTCTAGACAGGGGTCTAATGAAAAACTGTTTTTT.

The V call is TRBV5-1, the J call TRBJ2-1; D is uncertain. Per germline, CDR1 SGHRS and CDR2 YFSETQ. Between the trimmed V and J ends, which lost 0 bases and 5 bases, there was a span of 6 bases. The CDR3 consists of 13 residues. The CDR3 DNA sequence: TGCGCCAGCAGCTTGGGAGTGAACAATGAGCAGTTCTTC. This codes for CASSLGVNNEQFF.

The CDR3 protein is CASSEQGALGEQYF. In nucleotides, the CDR3 is TGTGCCAGCAGTGAACAGGGGGCCCTAGGCGAGCAGTACTTC. The chain couples TRBV6-1 to TRBJ2-7, with 8 bases aligning to TRBD1. Germline-derived CDR1 and CDR2 are MNHNS and SASEGT. The ends lost 2 bases at V and 6 bases at J; junction bases unmatched: 6. This CDR3 is 14 amino acids long.

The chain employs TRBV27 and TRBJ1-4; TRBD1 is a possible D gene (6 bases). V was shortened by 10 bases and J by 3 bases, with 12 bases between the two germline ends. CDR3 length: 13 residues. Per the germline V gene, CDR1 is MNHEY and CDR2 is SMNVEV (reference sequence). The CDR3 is CATSGQANEKLFF. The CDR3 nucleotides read TGTGCCACCTCGGGACAAGCTAATGAAAAACTGTTTTTT.

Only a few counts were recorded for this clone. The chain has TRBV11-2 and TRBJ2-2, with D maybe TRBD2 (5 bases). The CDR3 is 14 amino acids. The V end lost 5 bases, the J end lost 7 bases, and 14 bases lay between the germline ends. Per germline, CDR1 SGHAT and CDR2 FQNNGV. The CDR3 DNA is TGTGCCAGCAGCGGAACTAGTTGGGGCGGGGAGCTGTTTTTT. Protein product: CASSGTSWGGELFF.

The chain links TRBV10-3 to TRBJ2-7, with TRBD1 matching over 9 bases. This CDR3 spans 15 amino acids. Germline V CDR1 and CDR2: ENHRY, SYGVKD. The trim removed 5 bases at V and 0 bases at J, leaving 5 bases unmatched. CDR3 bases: TGTGCCATCAGTACAGGGACAGGGAGCTCCTACGAGCAGTACTTC. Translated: CAISTGTGSSYEQYF.